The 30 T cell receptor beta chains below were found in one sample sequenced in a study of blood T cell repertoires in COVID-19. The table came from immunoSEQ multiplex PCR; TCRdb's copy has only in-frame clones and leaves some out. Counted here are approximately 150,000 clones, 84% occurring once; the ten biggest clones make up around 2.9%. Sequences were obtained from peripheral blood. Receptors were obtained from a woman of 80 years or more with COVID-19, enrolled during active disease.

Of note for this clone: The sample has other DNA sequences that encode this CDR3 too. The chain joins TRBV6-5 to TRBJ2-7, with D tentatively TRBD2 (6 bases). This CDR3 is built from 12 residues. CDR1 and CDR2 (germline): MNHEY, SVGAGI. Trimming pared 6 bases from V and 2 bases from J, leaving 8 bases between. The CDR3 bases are TGTGCCAGCAGGGCGGGAACCTACGAGCAGTACTTC. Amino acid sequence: CASRAGTYEQYF.

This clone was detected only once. For the CDR3, the DNA is TGTGCCAGCAGCCCGGGGGTGGTAGCGGGTTCGGAGACCCAGTACTTC. This encodes CASSPGVVAGSETQYF. The J gene is TRBJ2-5, the V gene TRBV7-2, with 7 bases lining up with TRBD2. This CDR3 region has 16 residues. Germline loops: CDR1 SGHTA, CDR2 FQGNSA. Trimming at V came to 5 bases and at J to 5 bases, leaving 14 bases not matched to a gene.

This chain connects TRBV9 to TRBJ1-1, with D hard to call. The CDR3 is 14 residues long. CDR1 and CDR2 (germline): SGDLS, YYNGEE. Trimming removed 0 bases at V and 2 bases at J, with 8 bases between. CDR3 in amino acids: CASSVEGRNTEAFF. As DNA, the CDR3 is TGTGCCAGCAGCGTAGAAGGGAGAAACACTGAAGCTTTCTTT.

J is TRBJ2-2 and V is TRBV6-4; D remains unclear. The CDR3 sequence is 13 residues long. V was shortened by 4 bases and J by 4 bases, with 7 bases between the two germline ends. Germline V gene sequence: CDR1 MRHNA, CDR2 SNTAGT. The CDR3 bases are TGTGCCAGCAGTGTAGAGGTCACCGGGGAGCTGTTTTTT. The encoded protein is CASSVEVTGELFF.

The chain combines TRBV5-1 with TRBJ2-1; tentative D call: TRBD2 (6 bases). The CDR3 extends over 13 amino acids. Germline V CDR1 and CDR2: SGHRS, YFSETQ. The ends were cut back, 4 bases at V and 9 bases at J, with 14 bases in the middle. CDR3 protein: CASSPRTNGEQFF. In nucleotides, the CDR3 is TGCGCCAGCAGCCCGCGGACTAATGGTGAGCAGTTCTTC.

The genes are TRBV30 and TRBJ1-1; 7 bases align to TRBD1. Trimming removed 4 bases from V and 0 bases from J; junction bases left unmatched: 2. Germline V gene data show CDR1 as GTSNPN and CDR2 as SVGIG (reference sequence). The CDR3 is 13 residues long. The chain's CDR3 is CAWNRGMNTEAFF. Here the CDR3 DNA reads TGTGCCTGGAACAGGGGAATGAACACTGAAGCTTTCTTT.

CDR3 coding DNA: TGTGCCAGCTCACCCGGCAGGGGGGCAGATACGCAGTATTTT. Translating gives CASSPGRGADTQYF. The rearrangement links TRBV18 to TRBJ2-3; a weak D match, TRBD1 (7 bases). This CDR3 is built from 14 residues. The germline CDR1 and CDR2 sequences are KGHSH and LQKENI. V lost 3 bases, J lost 4 bases, and 11 bases lay in between.

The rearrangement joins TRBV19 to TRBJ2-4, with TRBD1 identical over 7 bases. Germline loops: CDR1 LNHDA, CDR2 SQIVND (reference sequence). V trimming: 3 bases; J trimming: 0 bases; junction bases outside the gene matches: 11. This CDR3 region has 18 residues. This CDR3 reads CASSMRDRVFLAKNIQYF. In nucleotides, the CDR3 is TGTGCCAGTAGTATGAGAGACAGGGTTTTTTTAGCCAAAAACATTCAGTACTTC.

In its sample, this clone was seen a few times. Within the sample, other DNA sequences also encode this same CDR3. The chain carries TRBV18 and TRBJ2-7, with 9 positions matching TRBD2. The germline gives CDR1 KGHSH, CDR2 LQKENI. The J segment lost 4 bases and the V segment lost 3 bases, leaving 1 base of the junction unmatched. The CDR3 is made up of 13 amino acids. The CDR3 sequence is CASSPGLAYEQYF. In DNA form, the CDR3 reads TGTGCCAGCTCACCTGGACTAGCGTACGAGCAGTACTTC.

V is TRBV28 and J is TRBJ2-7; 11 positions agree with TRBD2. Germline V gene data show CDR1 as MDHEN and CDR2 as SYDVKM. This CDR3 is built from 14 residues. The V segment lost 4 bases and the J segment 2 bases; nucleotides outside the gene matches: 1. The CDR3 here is CASSSLAGAYEQYF. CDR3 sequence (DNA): TGTGCCAGCAGTTCACTAGCGGGAGCCTACGAGCAGTACTTC.

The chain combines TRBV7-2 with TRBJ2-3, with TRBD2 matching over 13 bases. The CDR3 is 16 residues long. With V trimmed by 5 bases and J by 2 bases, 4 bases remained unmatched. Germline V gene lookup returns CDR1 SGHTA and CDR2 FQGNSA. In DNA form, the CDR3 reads TGTGCCAGCAGCGCCGGACTAGCGGGGGACACAGATACGCAGTATTTT. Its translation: CASSAGLAGDTDTQYF.

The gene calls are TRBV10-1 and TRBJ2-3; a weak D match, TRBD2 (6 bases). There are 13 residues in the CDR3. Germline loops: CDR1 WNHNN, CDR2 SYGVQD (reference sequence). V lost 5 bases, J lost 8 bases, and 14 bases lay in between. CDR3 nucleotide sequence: TGCGCCAGCAGTAACCCGGACGGGGGTACGCAGTATTTT. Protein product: CASSNPDGGTQYF.

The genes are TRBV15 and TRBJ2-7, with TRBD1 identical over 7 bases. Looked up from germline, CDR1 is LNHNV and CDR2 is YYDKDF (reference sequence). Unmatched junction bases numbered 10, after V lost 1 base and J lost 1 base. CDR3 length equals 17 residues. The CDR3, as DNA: TGTGCCACCAGCAGAGGATTAAAAGGGACAGTTTCCTACGAGCAGTACTTC. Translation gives CATSRGLKGTVSYEQYF.

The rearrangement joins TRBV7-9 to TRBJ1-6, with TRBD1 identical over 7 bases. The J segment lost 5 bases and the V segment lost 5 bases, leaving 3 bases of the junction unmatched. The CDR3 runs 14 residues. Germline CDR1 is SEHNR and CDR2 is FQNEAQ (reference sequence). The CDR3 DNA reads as TGTGCCAGCAGCCCCGGACAGGATAATTCACCCCTCCACTTT. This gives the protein CASSPGQDNSPLHF.

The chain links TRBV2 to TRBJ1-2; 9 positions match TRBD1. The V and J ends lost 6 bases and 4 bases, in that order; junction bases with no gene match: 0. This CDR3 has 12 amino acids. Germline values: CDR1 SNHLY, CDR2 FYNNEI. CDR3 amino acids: CASRTGGYGYTF. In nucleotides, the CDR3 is TGTGCCAGCAGGACAGGGGGCTATGGCTACACCTTC.

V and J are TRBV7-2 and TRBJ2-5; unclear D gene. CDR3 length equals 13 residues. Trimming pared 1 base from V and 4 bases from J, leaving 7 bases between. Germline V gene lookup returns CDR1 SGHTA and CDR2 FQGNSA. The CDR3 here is CASSLDSGETQYF. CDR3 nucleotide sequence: TGTGCCAGCAGCTTAGATTCGGGAGAGACCCAGTACTTC.

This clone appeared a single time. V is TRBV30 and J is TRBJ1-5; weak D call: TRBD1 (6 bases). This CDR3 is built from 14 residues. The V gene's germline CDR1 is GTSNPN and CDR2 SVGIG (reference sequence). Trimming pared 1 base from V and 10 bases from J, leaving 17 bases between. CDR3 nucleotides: TGTGCCTGGAGTGGGAGCGGGGGCAATGGACCCCAGCATTTT. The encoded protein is CAWSGSGGNGPQHF.

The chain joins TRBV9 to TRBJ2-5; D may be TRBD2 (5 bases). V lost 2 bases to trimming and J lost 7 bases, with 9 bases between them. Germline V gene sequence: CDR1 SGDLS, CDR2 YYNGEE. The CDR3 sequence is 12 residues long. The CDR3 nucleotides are TGTGCCAGCAGCGTGGGAAGCGGGACCCAGTACTTC. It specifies CASSVGSGTQYF.

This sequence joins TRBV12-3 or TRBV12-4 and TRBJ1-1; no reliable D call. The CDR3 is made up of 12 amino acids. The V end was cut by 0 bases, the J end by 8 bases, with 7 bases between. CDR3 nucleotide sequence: TGTGCCAGCAGTTTAGCACAGCTGGAAGCTTTCTTT. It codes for CASSLAQLEAFF.

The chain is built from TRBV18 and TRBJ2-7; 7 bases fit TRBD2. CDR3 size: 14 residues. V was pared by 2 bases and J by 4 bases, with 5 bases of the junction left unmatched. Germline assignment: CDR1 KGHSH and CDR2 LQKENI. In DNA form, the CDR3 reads TGTGCCAGCTCACCAGCGGGAGTGACGTACGAGCAGTACTTC. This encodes CASSPAGVTYEQYF.

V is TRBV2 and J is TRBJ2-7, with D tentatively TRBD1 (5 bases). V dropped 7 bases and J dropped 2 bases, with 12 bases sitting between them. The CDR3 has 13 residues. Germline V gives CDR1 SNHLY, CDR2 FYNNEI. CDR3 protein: CASIGVQTYEQYF. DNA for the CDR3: TGTGCCAGCATAGGGGTTCAAACCTACGAGCAGTACTTC.

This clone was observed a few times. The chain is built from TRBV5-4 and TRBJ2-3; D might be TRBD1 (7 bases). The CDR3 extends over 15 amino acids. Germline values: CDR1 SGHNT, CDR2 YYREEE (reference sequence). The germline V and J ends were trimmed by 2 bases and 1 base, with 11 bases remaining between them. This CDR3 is CASSFGGGGTDTQYF. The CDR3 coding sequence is TGTGCCAGCAGCTTCGGAGGGGGCGGCACAGATACGCAGTATTTT.

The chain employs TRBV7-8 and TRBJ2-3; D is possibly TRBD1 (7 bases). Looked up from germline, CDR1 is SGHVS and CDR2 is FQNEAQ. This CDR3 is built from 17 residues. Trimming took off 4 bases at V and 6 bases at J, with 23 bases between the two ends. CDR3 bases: TGTGCCAGCAGCTCCTTCGCGGGGACACAGGGGATGGATACGCAGTATTTT. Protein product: CASSSFAGTQGMDTQYF.

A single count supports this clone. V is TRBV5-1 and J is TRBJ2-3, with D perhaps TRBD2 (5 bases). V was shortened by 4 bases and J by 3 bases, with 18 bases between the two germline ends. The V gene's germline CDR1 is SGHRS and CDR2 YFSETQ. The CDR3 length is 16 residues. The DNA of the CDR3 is TGCGCCAGCAGCCGGGATAGTGGTGTGAGGACAGATACGCAGTATTTT. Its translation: CASSRDSGVRTDTQYF.

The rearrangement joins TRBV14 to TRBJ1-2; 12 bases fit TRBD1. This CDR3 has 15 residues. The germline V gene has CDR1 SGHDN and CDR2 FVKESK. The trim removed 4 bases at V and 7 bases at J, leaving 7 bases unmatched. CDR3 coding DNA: TGTGCCAGCAGCCGCCAGGGACAGGGGGCAGGTGGCTACACCTTC. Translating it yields CASSRQGQGAGGYTF.

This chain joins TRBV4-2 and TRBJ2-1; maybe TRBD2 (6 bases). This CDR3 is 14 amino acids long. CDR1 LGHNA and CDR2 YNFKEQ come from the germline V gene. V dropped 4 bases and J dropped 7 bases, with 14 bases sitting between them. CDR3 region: CASSLEAAGNEQFF. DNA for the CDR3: TGTGCCAGCAGCCTCGAAGCGGCGGGGAATGAGCAGTTCTTC.

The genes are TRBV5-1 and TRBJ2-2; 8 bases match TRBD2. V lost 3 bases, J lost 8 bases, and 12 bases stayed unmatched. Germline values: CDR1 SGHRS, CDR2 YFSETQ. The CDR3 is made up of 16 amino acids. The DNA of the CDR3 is TGCGCCAGCAGCTATAGACTAGCGAGTTTTCTAGGGGAGCTGTTTTTT. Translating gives CASSYRLASFLGELFF.

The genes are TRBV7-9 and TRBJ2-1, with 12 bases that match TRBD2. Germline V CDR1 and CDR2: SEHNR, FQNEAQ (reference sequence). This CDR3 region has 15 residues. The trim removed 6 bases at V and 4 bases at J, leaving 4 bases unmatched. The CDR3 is CASRKTSGGYNEQFF. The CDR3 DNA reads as TGTGCCAGCAGGAAGACTAGCGGGGGTTACAATGAGCAGTTCTTC.

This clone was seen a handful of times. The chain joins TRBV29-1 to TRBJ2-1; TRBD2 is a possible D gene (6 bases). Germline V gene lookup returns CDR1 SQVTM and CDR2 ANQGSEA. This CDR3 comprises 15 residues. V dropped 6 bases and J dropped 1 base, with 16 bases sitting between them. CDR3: CSVEDTGESYNEQFF. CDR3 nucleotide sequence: TGCAGCGTGGAGGATACGGGAGAATCCTACAATGAGCAGTTCTTC.

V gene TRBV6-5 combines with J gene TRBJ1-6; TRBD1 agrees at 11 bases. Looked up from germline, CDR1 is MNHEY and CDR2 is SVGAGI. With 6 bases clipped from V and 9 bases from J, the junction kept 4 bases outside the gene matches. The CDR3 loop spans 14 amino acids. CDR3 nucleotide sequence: TGTGCCAGCAGAGGGACAGGGGGAGGTTCACCCCTCCACTTT. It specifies CASRGTGGGSPLHF.